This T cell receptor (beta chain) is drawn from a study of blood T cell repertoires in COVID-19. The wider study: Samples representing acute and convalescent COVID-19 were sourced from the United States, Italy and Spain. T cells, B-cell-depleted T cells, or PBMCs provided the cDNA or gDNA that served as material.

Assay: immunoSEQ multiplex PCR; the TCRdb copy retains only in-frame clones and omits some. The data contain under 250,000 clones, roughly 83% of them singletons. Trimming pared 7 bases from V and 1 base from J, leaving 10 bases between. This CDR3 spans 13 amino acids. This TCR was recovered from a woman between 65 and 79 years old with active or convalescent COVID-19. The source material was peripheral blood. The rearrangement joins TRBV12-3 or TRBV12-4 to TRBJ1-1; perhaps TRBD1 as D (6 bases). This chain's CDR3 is CASIGTRNTEAFF. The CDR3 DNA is TGTGCCAGCATCGGGACAAGGAACACTGAAGCTTTCTTT.